This T cell receptor (beta chain) was recovered during a study of T cells after posttransplantation cyclophosphamide. General study results and limits: Blood and skin or GI T cell repertoires showed limited TRB overlap.

This related bone marrow graft donor gave peripheral blood on the day of marrow donation. Method: immunoSEQ multiplex PCR; TCRdb's copy keeps in-frame clones and lacks some. Altogether approximately 31,000 clones were found in the sample, and no singletons occur. Germline CDR1 and CDR2: LNHDA and SQIVND (reference sequence). Trimming cost V 3 bases and J 0 bases, with 9 bases left between them. The CDR3 runs 14 residues. This clone appeared many times. Its antigen is as yet unknown. The material sequenced was PBMCs. The sequence was collected from a woman aged 25 to 45 in good health and a related stem cell transplant donor. V and J are TRBV19 and TRBJ2-7; no clear D. CDR3 region: CASSIYGRSYEQYF. The CDR3 DNA follows: TGTGCCAGTAGTATTTATGGCCGCTCCTACGAGCAGTACTTC.